This is a list of T cell receptor beta chains from one sample in a study of blood T cells in healthy people across ages. TCRdb re-called the 5' RACE reads with MiXCR, one entry per CDR3 protein. The repertoire holds hundreds of thousands of distinct CDR3 sequences, with about 59% as singletons. Material: blood. These TCRs come from a man between 25 and 39 years old in good health. CDR3s leave out the opening cysteine and the closing phenylalanine or tryptophan.

j_call v_call cdr3_aa
TRBJ2-7 TRBV12-3/TRBV12-4 ASSLRTGESSYEQY
TRBJ2-6 TRBV12-3/TRBV12-4 ASLPKDRALSGANVLT
TRBJ1-5 TRBV27 ASSRYGVGQPQH
TRBJ1-2 TRBV25-1 ASSEKRQGHGYT
TRBJ2-1 TRBV10-3 AISPGTRDKDNEQF
NA TRBV12-3/TRBV12-4 ASTDPGQGKTQY
TRBJ1-2 TRBV7-2 ASSPRDSVNYGYT
TRBJ2-3 TRBV10-3 AISDRGGEIDTQY
TRBJ2-7 TRBV6-5 ASSYHVTPSYEQY
TRBJ1-6 TRBV7-2 ASSFTATYNSPLH
TRBJ2-6 TRBV7-8 ASSLLGFLGANVLT
TRBJ1-4 TRBV4-1 ASSQVQATNEKLF
TRBJ2-1 TRBV14 ASSQFRDRGRNEQF
TRBJ2-5 TRBV20-1 SAGDRKGVLYERY
TRBJ2-6 TRBV28 ASNSPGHSGANVLT
TRBJ2-7 TRBV7-9 ASSSQDGGSYEQY
NA TRBV3-1 ASSLYLSEQY
TRBJ2-1 TRBV18 ASSPYRSGGALRVEQF
TRBJ1-5 TRBV7-2 ASTLDARGNQPQH
TRBJ1-2 TRBV4-3 ASSQVSSGSLGYT
TRBJ2-1 TRBV9 ASSLSSTSGGSRFDNEQF
TRBJ2-3 TRBV9 ASSAEQGRGTDTQY
TRBJ1-6 TRBV20-1 SARVPGRGGNSPLH
TRBJ2-7 TRBV7-2 ASSQMTGGGEQY
TRBJ2-7 TRBV6-5 ANPPIPYEQY
TRBJ1-5 TRBV6-2/TRBV6-3 ASGGVAGLNQPQH
TRBJ2-1 TRBV15 ATSRAGLSYNEQF
TRBJ2-6 TRBV5-1 ASSKTGGRGVNVLT